Below, 16 T cell receptor beta chains from the same sample are listed, as sequenced in a study of T-cell reconstitution after alpha-beta-depleted transplantation in children. Preparation of the TCRbeta library used unique molecular identifiers. Each CDR3 protein is one row after TCRdb ran MiXCR on the PCR reads. The sample records about 210,000 distinct CDR3 sequences, under 20% being singletons. This specimen was PBMCs, mostly from graft donor cells, taken 360 days after TCRalphabeta/CD19-depleted stem cell transplant. The receptors derive from a male patient aged 2 to 10 who had a stem cell transplant for acute lymphoblastic leukemia, so the T cells may come from the graft donor.

This clonotype came up a few times. This chain joins TRBV18 and TRBJ2-7; TRBD1 matches at 8 bases. The CDR3 is 13 amino acids. Per the germline V gene, CDR1 is KGHSH and CDR2 is LQKENI. Trimming removed 5 bases from V and 10 bases from J; junction bases left unmatched: 10. The chain's CDR3 is CASSKQGDRNQYF. Here the CDR3 DNA reads TGTGCCAGCTCAAAACAGGGGGATCGGAATCAGTACTTC.

V and J are TRBV11-2 and TRBJ2-3; 8 nucleotides align to TRBD2. CDR3 size: 18 residues. The germline gives CDR1 SGHAT, CDR2 FQNNGV. J gave up 2 bases and V 2 bases, and 12 bases lay outside the gene matches. The CDR3 sequence is CASSLLSITSGHTDTQYF. CDR3 nucleotide sequence: TGTGCCAGCAGCTTACTATCTATTACTAGCGGCCACACAGATACGCAGTATTTT.

The gene calls are TRBV5-1 and TRBJ1-5; TRBD1 is a possible D gene (6 bases). V lost 4 bases and J lost 7, with 12 bases in between. CDR1 SGHRS and CDR2 YFSETQ come from the germline V gene. The CDR3 is made up of 13 amino acids. The chain's CDR3 is CASSLTGPQPQHF. DNA for the CDR3: TGCGCCAGCAGCCTAACAGGGCCCCAGCCCCAGCATTTT.

V is TRBV12-3 or TRBV12-4 and J is TRBJ2-7, with a possible D match to TRBD2 (5 bases). V lost 3 bases and J lost 7, with 10 bases in between. CDR3 length: 12 residues. In DNA form, the CDR3 reads TGTGCCAGCAGTTTTCCTAGGAGGGAGCAGTACTTC. It specifies CASSFPRREQYF.

This clonotype was counted a few times. The chain is built from TRBV7-2 and TRBJ2-5, with D possibly being TRBD2 (7 bases). The CDR3 loop spans 16 amino acids. Germline CDR1 reads SGHTA; CDR2 reads FQGNSA. The germline V and J ends were trimmed by 1 base and 0 bases, with 12 bases remaining between them. The CDR3 here is CASSLEGGRYQETQYF. CDR3 DNA sequence: TGTGCCAGCAGCTTAGAGGGGGGGAGATACCAAGAGACCCAGTACTTC.

The table lists this clonotype with a few counts. The rearrangement links TRBV24-1 to TRBJ2-7; 8 nucleotides match TRBD1. V was pared by 4 bases and J by 5 bases, with 12 bases of the junction left unmatched. This CDR3 is 16 amino acids long. Germline CDR1 reads KGHDR; CDR2 reads SFDVKD. The CDR3 nucleotides read TGTGCCACCAGTGACCCCGGGACAGGCGAAGAGGACGAGCAGTACTTC. It yields the protein CATSDPGTGEEDEQYF.

This clonotype was detected ten times or more. V and J are TRBV5-1 and TRBJ2-7; D not resolved. The CDR3 sequence is 16 residues long. The germline V gene encodes CDR1 SGHRS and CDR2 YFSETQ. Trimming cost V 0 bases and J 3 bases, with 16 bases left between them. The CDR3, as DNA: TGCGCCAGCAGCTTGGATGGGCGCATAGAGATCTACGAGCAGTACTTC. Residues: CASSLDGRIEIYEQYF.

To note about this clonotype: A much larger clone sits a single nucleotide away, making a read error possible. The chain employs TRBV5-4 and TRBJ2-1; the D is unclear. Trimming removed 1 base from V and 5 bases from J, with 4 bases in between. The length of the CDR3 is 12 residues. Germline V gene sequence: CDR1 SGHNT, CDR2 YYREEE (reference sequence). Written as DNA, the CDR3 is TGTGCCAGCAGCTTGTACAACAATGAGCAGTTCTTC. Its translation is CASSLYNNEQFF. The whole variable domain, filled in from reference TRBV5-4 and TRBJ2-1, reads ETGVTQSPTHLIKTRGQQVTLRCSSQSGHNTVSWYQQALGQGPQFIFQYYREEENGRGNFPPRFSGLQFPNYSSELNVNALELDDSALYLCASSLYNNEQFFGPGTRLTVL.

The chain combines TRBV7-9 with TRBJ2-7; 8 bases agree with TRBD1. CDR3 length equals 14 residues. The J segment lost 3 bases and the V segment lost 5 bases, leaving 6 bases of the junction unmatched. The germline V gene has CDR1 SEHNR and CDR2 FQNEAQ (reference sequence). The CDR3: CASSASGTGYEQYF. Here the CDR3 DNA reads TGTGCCAGCAGCGCCTCCGGGACAGGCTACGAGCAGTACTTC.

The chain carries TRBV7-2 and TRBJ2-1; 7 bases are a match to TRBD2. The length of the CDR3 is 15 residues. Trimming took 0 bases from V and 3 from J; bases not matched to a gene: 2. Germline values: CDR1 SGHTA, CDR2 FQGNSA. The DNA for the CDR3 is TGTGCCAGCAGCTTAGCATCTAGCGGCTACAATGAGCAGTTCTTC. Its protein product is CASSLASSGYNEQFF.

J is TRBJ2-3 and V is TRBV5-1; tentatively, D is TRBD2 (6 bases). Germline V CDR1 and CDR2: SGHRS, YFSETQ. The CDR3 has 16 residues. The germline V and J ends were trimmed by 5 bases and 3 bases, with 19 bases remaining between them. The DNA of the CDR3 is TGCGCCAGCAGACTCTACGCCGGGGGAACAACAGATACGCAGTATTTT. Its translation is CASRLYAGGTTDTQYF.

This chain uses TRBV6-2 or TRBV6-3 with TRBJ1-1, with TRBD1 matching over 8 bases. J gave up 6 bases and V 5 bases, and 2 bases lay outside the gene matches. Germline V lookup: CDR1 MNHEY, CDR2 SVGEGT. The CDR3 has 12 amino acids. For the CDR3, the DNA is TGTGCCAGCAGTCAGGGGGCTGCTGAAGCTTTCTTT. Its translation is CASSQGAAEAFF.

This clonotype was detected a few times. The chain joins TRBV23-1 to TRBJ2-1; TRBD1 agrees at 10 bases. TRBV23-1 is flagged as an ORF with uncertain function. This CDR3 has 19 amino acids. V was pared by 3 bases and J by 1 base, with 12 bases of the junction left unmatched. The chain's CDR3 is CASSHPYRDRGGSYNEQFF. DNA for the CDR3: TGCGCCAGCAGTCATCCATACCGGGACAGGGGCGGGTCCTACAATGAGCAGTTCTTC.

This clonotype was detected ten times or more. The J gene is TRBJ2-4, the V gene TRBV28; tentative D call: TRBD2 (6 bases). The CDR3 is 15 amino acids. Germline CDR1 MDHEN, CDR2 SYDVKM. The germline V and J ends were trimmed by 5 bases and 6 bases, with 17 bases remaining between them. DNA of the CDR3: TGTGCCAGCAGTCTTACGGAGGGCCGGAGAAACATTCAGTACTTC. The encoded protein is CASSLTEGRRNIQYF.

This clonotype was detected a few times. This chain uses TRBV12-3 or TRBV12-4 with TRBJ2-5, with D perhaps matching TRBD2 (5 bases). This CDR3 spans 14 amino acids. V lost 7 bases to trimming and J lost 3 bases, with 15 bases between them. The CDR3 loop is CASTSGRVEETQYF. CDR3 DNA: TGTGCCAGCACCTCTGGGCGGGTTGAAGAGACCCAGTACTTC.

V gene TRBV5-1 combines with J gene TRBJ2-1; D tentatively fits TRBD1 or TRBD2 (5 bases each). This CDR3 region has 13 residues. CDR1 and CDR2 from the germline V gene are SGHRS and YFSETQ. Trimming removed 3 bases from V and 5 bases from J, with 9 bases in between. The CDR3 nucleotides are TGCGCCAGCAGCTGGGGGATAGACAATGAGCAGTTCTTC. Its protein product is CASSWGIDNEQFF.